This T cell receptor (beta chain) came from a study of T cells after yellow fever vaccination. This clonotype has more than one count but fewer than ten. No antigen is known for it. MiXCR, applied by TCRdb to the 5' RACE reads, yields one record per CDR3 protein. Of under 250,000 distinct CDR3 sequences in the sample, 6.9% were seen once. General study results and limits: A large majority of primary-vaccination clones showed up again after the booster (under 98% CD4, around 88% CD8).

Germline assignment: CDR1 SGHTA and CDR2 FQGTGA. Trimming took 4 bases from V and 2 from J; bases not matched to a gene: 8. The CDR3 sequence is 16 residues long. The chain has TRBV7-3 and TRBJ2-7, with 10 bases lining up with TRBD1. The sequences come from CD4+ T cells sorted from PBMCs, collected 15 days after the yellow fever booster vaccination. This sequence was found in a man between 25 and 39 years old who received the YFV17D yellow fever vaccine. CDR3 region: CASSSTSGTGAYEQYF. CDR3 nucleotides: TGTGCCAGCAGCTCGACCTCCGGGACAGGGGCCTACGAGCAGTACTTC.